A selection of T cell receptor beta chains follows, all from one sample in a study of cytomegalovirus exposure and HLA in healthy donors. Profiled with immunoSEQ multiplex PCR; TCRdb holds only in-frame clones, not every one. The sample has 100,000 or so clones; roughly 75% are singletons. Sample: PBMCs. The receptor source for this set is a young man in good health and CMV-seronegative. Each CDR3 is given with its conserved first and last residue. A D gene is named only where the DNA matches it firmly. Some rows have no size entry. The others give once, few or many, or a class for an expanded clone.

NA	NA	TRBV10-1	TRBJ2-7	CASSELITAGEQYF	TGCGCCAGCAGTGAGCTGATAACCGCGGGCGAGCAGTACTTC
TRBD2	NA	TRBV27	TRBJ2-1	CASSLLAITSGRAHEQFF	TGTGCCAGCAGTTTACTCGCCATAACTAGCGGGAGGGCCCACGAGCAGTTCTTC
NA	NA	TRBV18	TRBJ2-7	CASSPLPGIGEQYF	TGTGCCAGCTCACCACTACCGGGTATAGGCGAGCAGTACTTC
NA	NA	TRBV5-1	TRBJ1-1	CASRHGTLRDTEAFF	TGCGCCAGCAGACACGGGACTCTTAGGGACACTGAAGCTTTCTTT
TRBD1	NA	TRBV27	TRBJ1-1	CASSFLGQGQNTEAFF	TGTGCCAGCAGTTTCTTGGGACAGGGACAGAACACTGAAGCTTTCTTT
NA	NA	TRBV7-9	TRBJ2-6	CASSSPNVLTF	TGTGCCAGCAGCTCCCCTAACGTCCTGACTTTC
NA	NA	TRBV2	TRBJ1-4	CASSPQLATNEKLFF	TGTGCCAGCTCTCCACAGCTTGCAACTAATGAAAAACTGTTTTTT
TRBD1	NA	TRBV6-1	TRBJ1-3	CATWDREAGNTIYF	TGTGCCACCTGGGACAGGGAGGCCGGAAACACCATATATTTT
NA	NA	TRBV7-2	TRBJ1-2	CASSIRNLGYGYTF	TGTGCCAGCAGTATTCGGAATCTAGGCTATGGCTACACCTTC
TRBD2	NA	TRBV4-1	TRBJ2-7	CASSQDRSGTREQYF	TGCGCCAGCAGCCAAGACCGTAGCGGGACAAGGGAGCAGTACTTC
NA	NA	TRBV6-1	TRBJ1-2	CASSRVNYGYTF	TGTGCCAGCAGCAGGGTTAACTATGGCTACACCTTC
NA	few	TRBV7-2	TRBJ2-3	CASSLRGAGDTQYF	TGTGCCAGCAGCTTACGGGGGGCGGGGGATACGCAGTATTTT
NA	NA	TRBV27	TRBJ1-2	CASSLSEASSGYTF	TGTGCCAGCAGTTTATCGGAGGCCTCCTCAGGCTACACCTTC
NA	NA	TRBV30	TRBJ2-1	CAWRVSVYNEQFF	TGTGCCTGGAGAGTTAGCGTATACAATGAGCAGTTCTTC
NA	NA	TRBV11-2	TRBJ1-5	CASSLAQGGIQPQHF	TGTGCCAGCAGCTTAGCGCAGGGAGGGATTCAGCCCCAGCATTTT
NA	NA	TRBV9	TRBJ2-7	CASSVGGQDYEQYF	TGTGCCAGCAGCGTAGGTGGACAAGACTACGAGCAGTACTTC
NA	few	TRBV2	TRBJ2-5	CASSEIVGGTQYF	TGTGCCAGCAGTGAAATTGTAGGAGGGACCCAGTACTTC
TRBD1	few	TRBV5-4	TRBJ1-4	CASSVRQGMGEKLFF	TGTGCCAGCAGCGTCCGACAGGGGATGGGAGAAAAACTGTTTTTT
NA	NA	TRBV7-9	TRBJ2-7	CASSLAVGGPGTPDF	TGTGCCAGCAGCTTAGCGGTCGGCGGGCCGGGCACACCCGACTTC
TRBD1	NA	TRBV28	TRBJ2-7	CASSSGTGVHEQYF	TGTGCCAGCAGCTCCGGGACAGGGGTTCACGAGCAGTACTTC
NA	NA	TRBV29-1	TRBJ2-3	CSVLRQATSTDTQYF	TGCAGCGTTCTTAGGCAGGCTACTAGCACAGATACGCAGTATTTT
TRBD2	NA	TRBV5-1	TRBJ2-7	CASSRAGLETDEQYF	TGCGCCAGCAGCAGAGCGGGACTAGAAACAGACGAGCAGTACTTC
NA	NA	TRBV28	TRBJ1-2	CASSLTAYSYGYTF	TGTGCCAGCAGTTTGACAGCGTATTCATATGGCTACACCTTC
NA	NA	TRBV6-1	TRBJ1-5	CASTSTGIPQPQHF	TGTGCCAGCACCTCTACAGGGATTCCTCAGCCCCAGCATTTT
NA	NA	TRBV4-1	TRBJ2-3	CASSQGTAASDTQYF	TGCGCCAGCAGCCAAGGGACAGCCGCTTCAGATACGCAGTATTTT
NA	NA	TRBV27	TRBJ2-2	CASSLSDLTNRVTGELFF	TGTGCCAGCAGTTTATCGGACCTCACCAACAGGGTCACCGGGGAGCTGTTTTTT
NA	NA	TRBV18	TRBJ1-5	CASSSRQGGNQPQHF	TGTGCCAGCTCTAGTAGGCAGGGTGGCAATCAGCCCCAGCATTTT
NA	NA	TRBV4-1	TRBJ2-1	CASSHVSGAPYNEQFF	TGCGCCAGCAGCCACGTTAGCGGAGCCCCCTACAATGAGCAGTTCTTC
TRBD2	NA	TRBV5-6	TRBJ2-7	CASSLGEVRLAGYEQYF	TGTGCCAGCAGCTTGGGAGAGGTGCGACTAGCGGGCTACGAGCAGTACTTC
TRBD2	NA	TRBV6-1	TRBJ2-7	CASSEWLAGGAYEQYF	TGTGCCAGCAGTGAATGGCTAGCGGGAGGGGCATACGAGCAGTACTTC
NA	NA	TRBV14	TRBJ1-1	CASSQDTGRVWTEAFF	TGTGCCAGCAGCCAAGATACGGGCAGGGTATGGACTGAAGCTTTCTTT
TRBD2	NA	TRBV6-4	TRBJ2-3	CASVKGASGGHTDTQYF	TGTGCCAGCGTAAAAGGGGCTAGCGGGGGCCACACAGATACGCAGTATTTT
NA	NA	TRBV30	TRBJ2-7	CAWSYWDIYEQYF	TGTGCCTGGAGTTACTGGGACATCTACGAGCAGTACTTC
NA	NA	TRBV19	TRBJ2-1	CASSEVYFDNEQFF	TGTGCCAGTAGTGAGGTTTACTTCGACAATGAGCAGTTCTTC
NA	NA	TRBV30	TRBJ1-5	CAWSGGTVNQPQHF	TGTGCCTGGAGCGGTGGGACTGTTAATCAGCCCCAGCATTTT
NA	NA	TRBV2	TRBJ2-7	CASSEYEQYF	TGTGCCAGCAGCGAGTATGAGCAGTACTTC
TRBD1	NA	TRBV19	TRBJ1-5	CASSMTTGQGTPQHF	TGTGCCAGTAGTATGACGACTGGACAGGGCACGCCCCAGCATTTT
TRBD2	NA	TRBV7-2	TRBJ2-5	CASSPEGLARETQYF	TGTGCCAGCAGCCCCGAGGGACTAGCGAGGGAGACCCAGTACTTC
TRBD2	few	TRBV2	TRBJ2-3	CASSGLAGTADTQYF	TGTGCCAGCAGTGGGTTAGCGGGAACCGCAGATACGCAGTATTTT
TRBD1	NA	TRBV11-2	TRBJ1-4	CASRRVGQINEKLFF	TGTGCCAGCAGGCGCGTGGGACAGATAAATGAAAAACTGTTTTTT
NA	NA	TRBV4-1	TRBJ2-5	CASSQEVASYETQYF	TGCGCCAGCAGCCAAGAAGTAGCAAGTTATGAGACCCAGTACTTC
TRBD1	NA	TRBV4-3	TRBJ1-1	CASSQPNRGWTEAFF	TGCGCCAGCAGCCAACCAAACAGGGGGTGGACTGAAGCTTTCTTT
NA	NA	TRBV6-5	TRBJ1-1	CASSYSQGMNTEAFF	TGTGCCAGCAGTTACTCGCAGGGTATGAACACTGAAGCTTTCTTT
TRBD2	NA	TRBV7-3	TRBJ2-1	CASSPPGSGTRAEQFF	TGTGCCAGCAGCCCACCCGGTAGCGGGACTCGCGCTGAGCAGTTCTTC
NA	NA	TRBV7-2	TRBJ1-2	CASSEAQGGYTF	TGTGCCAGCAGCGAAGCTCAGGGTGGCTACACCTTC
NA	NA	TRBV5-1	TRBJ2-2	CATGRGSGTGELFF	TGCGCCACCGGTCGGGGGAGCGGCACCGGGGAGCTGTTTTTT
TRBD1	NA	TRBV27	TRBJ1-5	CASTKTGSNQPQHF	TGTGCCAGCACCAAGACAGGGTCCAATCAGCCCCAGCATTTT
NA	once	TRBV29-1	TRBJ2-7	CSVEKGYEQYF	TGCAGCGTTGAAAAGGGGTACGAGCAGTACTTC
NA	once	TRBV5-5	TRBJ1-3	CASRFGQSPGNTIYF	TGTGCCAGCAGGTTTGGACAGTCACCTGGAAACACCATATATTTT
NA	NA	TRBV6-6	TRBJ1-1	CASSREGGYTEAFF	TGTGCCAGCAGCCGCGAGGGAGGTTACACTGAAGCTTTCTTT
NA	NA	TRBV4-3	TRBJ1-1	CASSQDNRGSTEAFF	TGCGCCAGCAGCCAAGATAATAGGGGGTCTACTGAAGCTTTCTTT
NA	NA	TRBV18	TRBJ1-1	CASSLWTGGFVNTEAFF	TGTGCCAGCTCCCTTTGGACGGGGGGATTTGTGAACACTGAAGCTTTCTTT
TRBD1	NA	TRBV27	TRBJ2-7	CASSLGSRGGTYEQYF	TGTGCCAGCAGTTTAGGATCCCGAGGGGGCACCTACGAGCAGTACTTC
TRBD2	NA	TRBV13	TRBJ2-7	CAKRGTSRSYEQYF	TGTGCCAAGAGGGGGACTAGCCGGTCCTACGAGCAGTACTTC
TRBD1	NA	TRBV30	TRBJ1-4	CAWSSDRVGKLFF	TGTGCCTGGAGTTCGGACAGGGTAGGAAAACTGTTTTTT